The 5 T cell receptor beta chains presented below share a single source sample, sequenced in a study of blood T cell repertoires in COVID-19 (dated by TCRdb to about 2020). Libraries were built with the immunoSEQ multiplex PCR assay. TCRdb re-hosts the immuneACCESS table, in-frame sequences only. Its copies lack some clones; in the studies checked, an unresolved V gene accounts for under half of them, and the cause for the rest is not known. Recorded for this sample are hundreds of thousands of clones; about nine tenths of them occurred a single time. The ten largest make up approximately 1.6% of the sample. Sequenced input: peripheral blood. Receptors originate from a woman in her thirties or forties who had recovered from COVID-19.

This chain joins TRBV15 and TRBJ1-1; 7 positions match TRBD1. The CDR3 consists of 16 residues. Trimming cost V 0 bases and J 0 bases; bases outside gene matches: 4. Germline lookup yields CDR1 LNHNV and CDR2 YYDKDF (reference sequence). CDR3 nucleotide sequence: TGTGCCACCAGCAGAGATCCGGGACAGTTGAACACTGAAGCTTTCTTT. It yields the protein CATSRDPGQLNTEAFF. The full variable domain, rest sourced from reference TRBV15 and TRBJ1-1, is DAMVIQNPRYQVTQFGKPVTLSCSQTLNHNVMYWYQQKSSQAPKLLFHYYDKDFNNEADTPDNFQSRRPNTSFCFLDIRSPGLGDTAMYLCATSRDPGQLNTEAFFGQGTRLTVV.

CDR3 sequence reads: CASSPGWGADTQYF. CDR3 bases: TGTGCCAGCAGCCCCGGTTGGGGGGCAGATACGCAGTATTTT. The chain links TRBV11-2 to TRBJ2-3, with TRBD2 as a possible D gene (6 bases). CDR1 and CDR2 (germline): SGHAT, FQNNGV. This CDR3 has 14 residues. Deletions cut 5 bases from V and 4 bases from J, with 13 bases between.

This chain's CDR3 is CASSLGAQGNQPQHF. Here the CDR3 DNA reads TGTGCCAGCAGCTTGGGTGCACAGGGTAATCAGCCCCAGCATTTT. The chain recombines TRBV5-6 with TRBJ1-5; D possibly corresponds to TRBD1 (6 bases). Germline loops: CDR1 SGHDT, CDR2 YYEEEE. The ends were cut back, 0 bases at V and 4 bases at J, with 11 bases in the middle. The CDR3 is 15 residues long.

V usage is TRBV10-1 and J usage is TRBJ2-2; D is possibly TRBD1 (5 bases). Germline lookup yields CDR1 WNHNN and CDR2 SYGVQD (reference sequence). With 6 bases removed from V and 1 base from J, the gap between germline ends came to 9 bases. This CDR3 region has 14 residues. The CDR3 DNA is TGCGCCAGCAGCCAGGGTATGAACACCGGGGAGCTGTTTTTT. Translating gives CASSQGMNTGELFF.

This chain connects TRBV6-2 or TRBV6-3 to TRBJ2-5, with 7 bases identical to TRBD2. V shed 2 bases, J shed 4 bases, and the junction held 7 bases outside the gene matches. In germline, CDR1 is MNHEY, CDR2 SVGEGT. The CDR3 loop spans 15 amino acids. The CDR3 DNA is TGTGCCAGCAGTTACAGCGCACCGGGGGGAGAGACCCAGTACTTC. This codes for CASSYSAPGGETQYF.